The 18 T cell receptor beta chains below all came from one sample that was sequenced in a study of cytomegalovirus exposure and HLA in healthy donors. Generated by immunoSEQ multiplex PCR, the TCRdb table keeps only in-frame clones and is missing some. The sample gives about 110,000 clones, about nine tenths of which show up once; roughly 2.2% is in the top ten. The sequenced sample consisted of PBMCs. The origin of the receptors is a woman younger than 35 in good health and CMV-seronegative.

The CDR3 here is CASSWGTSGNQETQYF. CDR3 sequence (DNA): TGTGCCAGCAGCTGGGGGACTAGCGGGAATCAAGAGACCCAGTACTTC. The V and J genes are TRBV7-6 and TRBJ2-5; 13 nucleotides agree with TRBD2. Germline trimming cut 4 bases from V and 2 bases from J; bases unmatched to any gene: 4. The CDR3 length is 16 residues. Germline V gene sequence: CDR1 SGHVS, CDR2 FNYEAQ.

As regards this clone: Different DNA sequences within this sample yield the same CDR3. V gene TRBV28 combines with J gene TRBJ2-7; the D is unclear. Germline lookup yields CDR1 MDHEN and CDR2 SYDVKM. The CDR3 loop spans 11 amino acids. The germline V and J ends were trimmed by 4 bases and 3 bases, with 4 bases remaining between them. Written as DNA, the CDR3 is TGTGCCAGCAGTTCGTTCTACGAGCAGTACTTC. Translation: CASSSFYEQYF.

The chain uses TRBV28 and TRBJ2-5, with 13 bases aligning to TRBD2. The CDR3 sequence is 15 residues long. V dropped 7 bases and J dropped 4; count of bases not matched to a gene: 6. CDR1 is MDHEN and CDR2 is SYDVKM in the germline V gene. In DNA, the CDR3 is TGTGCCAGCATAGGGACTAGCGGGATTCCAGAGACCCAGTACTTC. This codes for CASIGTSGIPETQYF.

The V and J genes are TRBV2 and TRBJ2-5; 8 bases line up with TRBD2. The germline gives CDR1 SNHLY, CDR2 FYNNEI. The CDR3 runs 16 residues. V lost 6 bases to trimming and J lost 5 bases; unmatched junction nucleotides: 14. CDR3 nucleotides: TGTGCCAGCAGGGGCGGGGGGCCCATCCGGGGGGAGACCCAGTACTTC. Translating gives CASRGGGPIRGETQYF.

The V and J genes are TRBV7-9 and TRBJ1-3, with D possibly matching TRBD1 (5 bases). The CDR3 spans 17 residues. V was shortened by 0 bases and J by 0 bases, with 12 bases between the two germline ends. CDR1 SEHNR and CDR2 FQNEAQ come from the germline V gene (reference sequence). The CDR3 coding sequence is TGTGCCAGCAGCTTAGCCCCTTGGCAGGGCTCTGGAAACACCATATATTTT. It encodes CASSLAPWQGSGNTIYF.

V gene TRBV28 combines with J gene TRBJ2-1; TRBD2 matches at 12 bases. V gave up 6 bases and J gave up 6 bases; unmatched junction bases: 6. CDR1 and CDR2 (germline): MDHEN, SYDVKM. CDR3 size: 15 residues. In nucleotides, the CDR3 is TGTGCCAGCAGGGGGGCGACTAGCGGGAGCAATGAGCAGTTCTTC. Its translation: CASRGATSGSNEQFF.

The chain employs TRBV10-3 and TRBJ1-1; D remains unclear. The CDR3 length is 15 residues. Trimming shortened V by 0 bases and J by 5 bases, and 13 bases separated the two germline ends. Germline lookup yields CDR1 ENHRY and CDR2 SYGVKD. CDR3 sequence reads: CAISESEEGGTEAFF. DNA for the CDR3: TGTGCCATCAGTGAGTCGGAGGAGGGAGGGACTGAAGCTTTCTTT.

CDR3 amino acids: CASSLQREISYEQYF. The CDR3, as DNA: TGCGCCAGCAGCTTACAGCGGGAGATCTCCTACGAGCAGTACTTC. The rearrangement links TRBV5-1 to TRBJ2-7; 8 bases agree with TRBD2. Germline CDR1 is SGHRS and CDR2 is YFSETQ. J gave up 0 bases and V 2 bases, and 4 bases lay outside the gene matches. The CDR3 is 15 amino acids.

In DNA form, the CDR3 reads TGTGCCAGCAGGACCTTTGGGGGGGAAGAGACCCAGTACTTC. Amino acids: CASRTFGGEETQYF. The J gene is TRBJ2-5, the V gene TRBV5-6; 7 nucleotides line up with TRBD2. This CDR3 region has 14 residues. After removal of 5 bases from V and 3 bases from J, the junction contained 7 bases not matched to a gene. Germline V gives CDR1 SGHDT, CDR2 YYEEEE.

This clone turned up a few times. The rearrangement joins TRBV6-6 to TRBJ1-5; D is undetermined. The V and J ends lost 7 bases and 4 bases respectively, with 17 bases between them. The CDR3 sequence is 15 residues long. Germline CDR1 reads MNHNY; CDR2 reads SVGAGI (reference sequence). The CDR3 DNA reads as TGTGCCAGCATCCCGGAGGGTTCTGGAAATCAGCCCCAGCATTTT. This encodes CASIPEGSGNQPQHF.

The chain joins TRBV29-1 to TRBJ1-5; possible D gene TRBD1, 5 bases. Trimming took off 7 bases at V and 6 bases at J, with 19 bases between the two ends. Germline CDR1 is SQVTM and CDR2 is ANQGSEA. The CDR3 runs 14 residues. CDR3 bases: TGCAGCGCCGTCATGGGGGAGCGGGGTCAGCCCCAGCATTTT. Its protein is CSAVMGERGQPQHF.

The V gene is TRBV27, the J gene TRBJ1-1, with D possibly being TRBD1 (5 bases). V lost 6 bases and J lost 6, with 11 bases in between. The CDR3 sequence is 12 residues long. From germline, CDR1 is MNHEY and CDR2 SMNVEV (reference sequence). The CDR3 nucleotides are TGTGCCAGCAGCACAGGCGGCGCTGAAGCTTTCTTT. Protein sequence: CASSTGGAEAFF.

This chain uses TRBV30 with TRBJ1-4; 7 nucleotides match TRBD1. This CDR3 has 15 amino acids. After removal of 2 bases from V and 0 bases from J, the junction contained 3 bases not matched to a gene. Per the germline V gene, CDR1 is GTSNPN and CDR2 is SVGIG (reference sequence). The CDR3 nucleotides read TGTGCCTGGAGTCAAGGGACAGCAACTAATGAAAAACTGTTTTTT. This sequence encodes CAWSQGTATNEKLFF.

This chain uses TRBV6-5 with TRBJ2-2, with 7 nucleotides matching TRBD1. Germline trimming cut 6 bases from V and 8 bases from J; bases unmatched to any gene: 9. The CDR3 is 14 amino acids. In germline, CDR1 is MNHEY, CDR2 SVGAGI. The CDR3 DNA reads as TGTGCCAGCAGCAGAACCTACAGGGGAGGGGAGCTGTTTTTT. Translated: CASSRTYRGGELFF.

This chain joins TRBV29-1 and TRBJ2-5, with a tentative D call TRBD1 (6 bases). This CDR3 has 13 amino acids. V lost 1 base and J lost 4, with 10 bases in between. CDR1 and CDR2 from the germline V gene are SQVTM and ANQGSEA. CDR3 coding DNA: TGCAGCGTTGAAGTACAGGGCGGAGAGACCCAGTACTTC. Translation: CSVEVQGGETQYF.

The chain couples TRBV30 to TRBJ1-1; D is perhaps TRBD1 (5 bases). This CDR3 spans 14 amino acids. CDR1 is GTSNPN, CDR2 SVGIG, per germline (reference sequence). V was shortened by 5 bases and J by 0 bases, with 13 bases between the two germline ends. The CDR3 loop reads CAWSRGGVNTEAFF. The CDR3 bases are TGTGCCTGGTCCCGGGGAGGGGTGAACACTGAAGCTTTCTTT.

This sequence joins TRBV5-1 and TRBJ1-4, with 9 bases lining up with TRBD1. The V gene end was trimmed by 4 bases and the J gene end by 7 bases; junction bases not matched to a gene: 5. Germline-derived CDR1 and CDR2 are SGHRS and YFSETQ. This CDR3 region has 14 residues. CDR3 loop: CASSPGTGFEKLFF. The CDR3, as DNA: TGCGCCAGCAGCCCCGGGACAGGGTTTGAAAAACTGTTTTTT. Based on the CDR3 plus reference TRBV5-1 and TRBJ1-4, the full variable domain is KAGVTQTPRYLIKTRGQQVTLSCSPISGHRSVSWYQQTPGQGLQFLFEYFSETQRNKGNFPGRFSGRQFSNSRSEMNVSTLELGDSALYLCASSPGTGFEKLFFGSGTQLSVL.

DNA for the CDR3: TGTGCCAGCAGCCCTTTTCAGGCGAATACGCAGTATTTT. It specifies CASSPFQANTQYF. The genes are TRBV14 and TRBJ2-3, with D unresolved. V lost 4 bases and J lost 7, with 12 bases in between. This CDR3 comprises 13 residues. Germline V gene sequence: CDR1 SGHDN, CDR2 FVKESK.